The rows below give T cell receptor beta chains drawn from one sample of a study of cytomegalovirus exposure and HLA in healthy donors. Data came from immunoSEQ multiplex PCR; TCRdb stores just in-frame clones and leaves some out. The sample records roughly 68,000 clones, roughly four fifths being singletons. The sample taken for sequencing was PBMCs. The receptor set was obtained from a woman younger than 45 in good health and CMV-seropositive. CDR3s include the opening cysteine and the closing phenylalanine or tryptophan. The D gene is left open where the match is weak. Rows may omit the clone size; those that give it use once, few, many or a size class.

cdr3_nt cdr3_aa j_call clone_size d_call v_call
TGTGCCAGCAGCCTGGGACTTGCGTACGAGCAGTACTTC CASSLGLAYEQYF TRBJ2-7 NA NA TRBV11-2
TGTGCCAGCAGTTACTCTAGCGGGAGGGGAGATACGCAGTATTTT CASSYSSGRGDTQYF TRBJ2-3 NA TRBD2 TRBV6-5
TGTGCCAGCTCACGCCTACAGGGGCCTGAAGCTTTCTTT CASSRLQGPEAFF TRBJ1-1 NA TRBD1 TRBV18
TGTGCCAGCAGTTTGACAGGGGAGACCCAGTACTTC CASSLTGETQYF TRBJ2-5 NA TRBD1 TRBV6-5
TGTGCCACGGCCGGGACAGGGCTTTCGGCTTTCTTT CATAGTGLSAFF TRBJ1-1 NA TRBD1 TRBV10-3
TGCGCCAGCAGCCGCGACAGGTTTCTCGAGCAGTACTTC CASSRDRFLEQYF TRBJ2-7 NA NA TRBV4-3
TGTGCCAGCAGTTGGACAGGGGGAGGGCCAAACACCATATATTTT CASSWTGGGPNTIYF TRBJ1-3 NA TRBD1 TRBV27
TGTGCCAGCAGTCGCCTAGCGGGGGCCTACGAGCAGTACTTC CASSRLAGAYEQYF TRBJ2-7 NA TRBD2 TRBV6-5
TGTGCCAGCAGCCAAGAGGCTGGACTTAACTACGAGCAGTACTTC CASSQEAGLNYEQYF TRBJ2-7 NA NA TRBV4-2
TGTGCCAGCAGCTTAACTGGCGGAGGGGCGAACACTGAAGCTTTCTTT CASSLTGGGANTEAFF TRBJ1-1 once NA TRBV7-3
TGTGCCAGCAGCTCAGGGGCCCTGAACACTGAAGCTTTCTTT CASSSGALNTEAFF TRBJ1-1 NA NA TRBV7-9
TGTGCCAGCAGTCAGGGGACTAGCTTCACGGATGAGCAGTTCTTC CASSQGTSFTDEQFF TRBJ2-1 NA TRBD2 TRBV5-4
TGTGCCAGCAGTTTGGAGTTGTTTCGAAGGGATACGCAGTATTTT CASSLELFRRDTQYF TRBJ2-3 NA NA TRBV6-5
TGTGCCAGCAGCTTGGGCGGGACGTACGAGCAGTACTTC CASSLGGTYEQYF TRBJ2-7 NA NA TRBV5-6
TGTGCCAGCAGTGAAGCACAGGGCCTCAACACTGAAGCTTTCTTT CASSEAQGLNTEAFF TRBJ1-1 NA NA TRBV2
TGCAGCGCCTCCGCTATTACCTATGGCTACACCTTC CSASAITYGYTF TRBJ1-2 few NA TRBV29-1
TGTGCCAGCAGTTTTTTCCCCGGACAGGAGAACGGCTACACCTTC CASSFFPGQENGYTF TRBJ1-2 few TRBD1 TRBV28
TGTGCCAGCCGGGACAGGGGGGACTACGAGCAGTACTTC CASRDRGDYEQYF TRBJ2-7 NA TRBD1 TRBV6-5
TGTGCCAGCTCACTACAGGGTGCCTGGACTAATGAAAAACTGTTTTTT CASSLQGAWTNEKLFF TRBJ1-4 NA NA TRBV18
TGTGCCAGCATAACAGGACCACGGGGGACTGAAGCTTTCTTT CASITGPRGTEAFF TRBJ1-1 NA NA TRBV28
TGTGCCAGCTCACCACTTGGGGGGTATAATCAGCCCCAGCATTTT CASSPLGGYNQPQHF TRBJ1-5 NA NA TRBV18
TGTGCCATCAGTGAGTCAGGGGGTATGGGTCCAAGAAACACCATATATTTT CAISESGGMGPRNTIYF TRBJ1-3 NA NA TRBV10-3
TGTGCCAGTAGTCCACAGGGGATTAAAGCTTTCTTT CASSPQGIKAFF TRBJ1-1 NA TRBD1 TRBV19